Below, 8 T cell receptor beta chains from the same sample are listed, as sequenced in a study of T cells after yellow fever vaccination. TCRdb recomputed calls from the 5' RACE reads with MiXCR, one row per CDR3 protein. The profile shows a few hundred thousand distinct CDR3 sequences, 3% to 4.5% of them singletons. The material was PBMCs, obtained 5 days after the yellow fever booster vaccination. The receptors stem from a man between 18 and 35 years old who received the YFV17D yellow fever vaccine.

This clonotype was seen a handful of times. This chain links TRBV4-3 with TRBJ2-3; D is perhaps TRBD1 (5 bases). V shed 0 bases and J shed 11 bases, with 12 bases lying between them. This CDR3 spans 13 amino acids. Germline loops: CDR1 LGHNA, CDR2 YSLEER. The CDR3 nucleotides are TGCGCCAGCAGCCAAGATGCCACCCAGGGGCAGTATTTT. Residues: CASSQDATQGQYF.

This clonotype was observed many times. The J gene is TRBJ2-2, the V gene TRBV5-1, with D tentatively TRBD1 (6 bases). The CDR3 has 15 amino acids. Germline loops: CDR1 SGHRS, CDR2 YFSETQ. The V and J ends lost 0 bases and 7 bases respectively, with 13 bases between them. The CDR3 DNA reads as TGCGCCAGCAGCTTGGCCGGACAGATCCGCGGGGAGCTGTTTTTT. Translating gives CASSLAGQIRGELFF.

CDR3 region: CASSLKPPGTDTQYF. The CDR3 DNA reads as TGCGCCAGCAGCTTGAAACCCCCGGGCACAGATACGCAGTATTTT. The chain employs TRBV5-1 and TRBJ2-3; D call uncertain. Germline-derived CDR1 and CDR2 are SGHRS and YFSETQ. The CDR3 length is 15 residues. Trimming shortened V by 1 base and J by 1 base, and 10 bases separated the two germline ends.

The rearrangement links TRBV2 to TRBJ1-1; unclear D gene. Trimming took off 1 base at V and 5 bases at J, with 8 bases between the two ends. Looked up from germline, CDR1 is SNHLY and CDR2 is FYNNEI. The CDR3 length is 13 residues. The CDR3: CASSEEGPTEAFF. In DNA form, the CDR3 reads TGTGCCAGCAGTGAAGAAGGGCCTACTGAAGCTTTCTTT.

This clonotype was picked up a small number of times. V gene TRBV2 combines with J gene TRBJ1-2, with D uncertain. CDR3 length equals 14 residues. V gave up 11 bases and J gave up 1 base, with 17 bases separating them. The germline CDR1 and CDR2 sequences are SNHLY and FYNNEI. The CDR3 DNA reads TGTGCCTCCTCTCCCGAGGGAGGTAACTATGGCTACACCTTC. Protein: CASSPEGGNYGYTF.

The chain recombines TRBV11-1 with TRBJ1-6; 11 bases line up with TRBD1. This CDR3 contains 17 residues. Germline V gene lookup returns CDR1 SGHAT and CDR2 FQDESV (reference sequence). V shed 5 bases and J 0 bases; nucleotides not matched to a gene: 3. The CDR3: CASSRGTGGSYNSPLHF. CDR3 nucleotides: TGTGCCAGCAGCCGCGGGACAGGGGGCTCCTATAATTCACCCCTCCACTTT.

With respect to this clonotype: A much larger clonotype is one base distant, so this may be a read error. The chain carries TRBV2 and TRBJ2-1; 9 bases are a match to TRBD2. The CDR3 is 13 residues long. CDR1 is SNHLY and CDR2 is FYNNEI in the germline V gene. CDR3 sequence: CTSSEGLAGEQFF. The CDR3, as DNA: TGTACCAGCAGTGAAGGGCTAGCGGGGGAGCAGTTCTTC.

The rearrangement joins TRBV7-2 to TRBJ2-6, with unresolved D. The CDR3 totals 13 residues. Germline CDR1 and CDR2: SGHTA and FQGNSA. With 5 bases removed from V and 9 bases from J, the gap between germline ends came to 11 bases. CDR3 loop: CASSPPSINVLTF. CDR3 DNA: TGTGCCAGCAGCCCCCCCTCGATCAACGTCCTGACTTTC.